A selection of T cell receptor beta chains follows, all from one sample in a study of blood T cell repertoires in COVID-19. Sequenced by immunoSEQ multiplex PCR; TCRdb stores in-frame clones only, minus some. The sample includes some 67,000 clones, 70% to 90% of them seen just once. The material sequenced was peripheral blood. These receptors were obtained from a woman aged 60-75 years with acute or convalescent COVID-19. CDR3s include the opening cysteine and the closing phenylalanine or tryptophan. Each record gives: D gene, V gene, clone size, J gene, CDR3 protein, CDR3 DNA. A D gene is named only where the DNA matches it firmly. A clone size is listed for some rows: how often the clone was seen (once, few, many), or a class if it is expanded.

d_call: TRBD1
v_call: TRBV6-6
clone_size: NA
j_call: TRBJ1-2
cdr3_aa: CASSYEGRGLYGYTF
cdr3_nt: TGTGCCAGCAGTTACGAAGGCAGGGGGCTCTATGGCTACACCTTC

d_call: NA
v_call: TRBV7-3
clone_size: NA
j_call: TRBJ2-3
cdr3_aa: CASSFSGTQSTDTQYF
cdr3_nt: TGTGCCAGCAGCTTCTCCGGGACACAGAGCACAGATACGCAGTATTTT

d_call: NA
v_call: TRBV7-2
clone_size: NA
j_call: TRBJ1-2
cdr3_aa: CASSLAGSPNYGYTF
cdr3_nt: TGTGCCAGCAGCTTAGCGGGCTCGCCTAACTATGGCTACACCTTC

d_call: TRBD2
v_call: TRBV7-4
clone_size: NA
j_call: TRBJ2-1
cdr3_aa: CASRSTSGRTYNEQFF
cdr3_nt: TGTGCCAGCAGATCCACTAGCGGGAGGACATACAATGAGCAGTTCTTC

d_call: TRBD1
v_call: TRBV2
clone_size: NA
j_call: TRBJ2-5
cdr3_aa: CASSEGRGPAETQYF
cdr3_nt: TGTGCCAGCAGTGAGGGCAGGGGGCCAGCAGAGACCCAGTACTTC

d_call: NA
v_call: TRBV19
clone_size: NA
j_call: TRBJ2-5
cdr3_aa: CASSRQQETQYF
cdr3_nt: TGTGCCAGTAGTCGACAGCAAGAGACCCAGTACTTC

d_call: TRBD2
v_call: TRBV30
clone_size: NA
j_call: TRBJ2-4
cdr3_aa: CAWSVLGPAGGILAKNIQYF
cdr3_nt: TGTGCCTGGAGTGTACTGGGGCCCGCGGGGGGGATCCTAGCCAAAAACATTCAGTACTTC

d_call: TRBD1
v_call: TRBV9
clone_size: NA
j_call: TRBJ1-1
cdr3_aa: CASSVGGQDPEAFF
cdr3_nt: TGTGCCAGCAGCGTAGGAGGACAGGACCCTGAAGCTTTCTTT

d_call: NA
v_call: TRBV28
clone_size: NA
j_call: TRBJ2-6
cdr3_aa: CASSPDSSGANVLTF
cdr3_nt: TGTGCCAGCAGTCCGGACAGCTCTGGGGCCAACGTCCTGACTTTC

d_call: NA
v_call: TRBV6-1
clone_size: NA
j_call: TRBJ1-6
cdr3_aa: CASSEEGRGYNSPLHF
cdr3_nt: TGTGCCAGCAGTGAAGAGGGCAGGGGTTATAATTCACCCCTCCACTTT

d_call: NA
v_call: TRBV28
clone_size: NA
j_call: TRBJ1-5
cdr3_aa: CAARGSNQPQHF
cdr3_nt: TGTGCCGCCAGGGGTAGCAATCAGCCCCAGCATTTT

d_call: NA
v_call: TRBV2
clone_size: NA
j_call: TRBJ2-1
cdr3_aa: CASSEANAYQQFF
cdr3_nt: TGTGCCAGCAGTGAAGCTAATGCCTACCAGCAGTTCTTC

d_call: TRBD1
v_call: TRBV5-6
clone_size: NA
j_call: TRBJ1-5
cdr3_aa: CASSVRDRDNQPQHF
cdr3_nt: TGTGCCAGCAGCGTCCGGGACAGGGATAATCAGCCCCAGCATTTT

d_call: TRBD2
v_call: TRBV4-2
clone_size: NA
j_call: TRBJ2-5
cdr3_aa: CASSQDPSGRGETQYF
cdr3_nt: TGTGCCAGCAGCCAAGACCCTAGCGGGAGAGGAGAGACCCAGTACTTC

d_call: TRBD2
v_call: TRBV5-1
clone_size: NA
j_call: TRBJ2-5
cdr3_aa: CASSLGLAGGETQYF
cdr3_nt: TGCGCCAGCAGCCTCGGACTAGCGGGAGGGGAGACCCAGTACTTC

d_call: NA
v_call: TRBV9
clone_size: NA
j_call: TRBJ2-1
cdr3_aa: CASSVNEAGLQFF
cdr3_nt: TGTGCCAGCAGCGTAAATGAAGCGGGTCTACAGTTCTTC

d_call: TRBD1
v_call: TRBV5-1
clone_size: NA
j_call: TRBJ1-4
cdr3_aa: CASSPGTGLWSEKLFF
cdr3_nt: TGCGCCAGCAGCCCAGGGACAGGACTGTGGAGTGAAAAACTGTTTTTT

d_call: NA
v_call: TRBV4-2
clone_size: once
j_call: TRBJ1-1
cdr3_aa: CASSQDPRYTEAFF
cdr3_nt: TGTGCCAGCAGCCAAGATCCCCGGTACACTGAAGCTTTCTTT

d_call: TRBD2
v_call: TRBV19
clone_size: NA
j_call: TRBJ2-1
cdr3_aa: CASSIEVPTSGGREQFF
cdr3_nt: TGTGCCAGTAGTATAGAGGTTCCGACTAGCGGGGGGAGGGAGCAGTTCTTC

d_call: NA
v_call: TRBV2
clone_size: NA
j_call: TRBJ2-5
cdr3_aa: CASRQLLVQETQYF
cdr3_nt: TGTGCCAGCCGCCAGTTGCTAGTCCAAGAGACCCAGTACTTC

d_call: NA
v_call: TRBV19
clone_size: NA
j_call: TRBJ1-2
cdr3_aa: CASRGLTGPNYGYTF
cdr3_nt: TGTGCCAGTAGGGGGCTGACAGGACCCAACTATGGCTACACCTTC

d_call: NA
v_call: TRBV10-3
clone_size: few
j_call: TRBJ1-3
cdr3_aa: CAINSGSSGNTIYF
cdr3_nt: TGTGCCATCAATTCCGGGAGCTCTGGAAACACCATATATTTT

d_call: TRBD1
v_call: TRBV10-2
clone_size: NA
j_call: TRBJ1-2
cdr3_aa: CASRGTGGEGYTF
cdr3_nt: TGCGCCAGCAGGGGGACAGGGGGCGAAGGCTACACCTTC

d_call: NA
v_call: TRBV29-1
clone_size: NA
j_call: TRBJ2-2
cdr3_aa: CSGEKGTGELFF
cdr3_nt: TGCAGCGGAGAGAAGGGGACCGGGGAGCTGTTTTTT

d_call: NA
v_call: TRBV6-5
clone_size: NA
j_call: TRBJ1-3
cdr3_aa: CASSQGHRNTIYF
cdr3_nt: TGTGCCAGCAGTCAGGGCCATAGAAACACCATATATTTT

d_call: TRBD2
v_call: TRBV2
clone_size: NA
j_call: TRBJ2-1
cdr3_aa: CASKLAGGSYNEQFF
cdr3_nt: TGTGCCAGCAAACTAGCGGGGGGCTCCTACAATGAGCAGTTCTTC

d_call: NA
v_call: TRBV7-2
clone_size: NA
j_call: TRBJ1-4
cdr3_aa: CASSLGGGVEKLFF
cdr3_nt: TGTGCCAGCAGCTTAGGAGGGGGGGTTGAAAAACTGTTTTTT

d_call: NA
v_call: TRBV10-3
clone_size: NA
j_call: TRBJ2-4
cdr3_aa: CAISESGPVAKNIQYF
cdr3_nt: TGTGCCATCAGTGAGTCGGGGCCCGTAGCCAAAAACATTCAGTACTTC

d_call: NA
v_call: TRBV7-9
clone_size: NA
j_call: TRBJ1-2
cdr3_aa: CASSLAGGNYGYTF
cdr3_nt: TGTGCCAGCAGCTTAGCGGGGGGAAACTATGGCTACACCTTC

d_call: NA
v_call: TRBV4-1
clone_size: few
j_call: TRBJ1-1
cdr3_aa: CASSQGSGQNTEAFF
cdr3_nt: TGCGCCAGCAGCCAAGGGTCGGGACAGAACACTGAAGCTTTCTTT

d_call: NA
v_call: TRBV7-2
clone_size: once
j_call: TRBJ1-1
cdr3_aa: CASSQGRNTEAFF
cdr3_nt: TGTGCCAGCAGCCAGGGGCGGAACACTGAAGCTTTCTTT

d_call: TRBD1
v_call: TRBV2
clone_size: NA
j_call: TRBJ1-1
cdr3_aa: CATQQGAGTEAFF
cdr3_nt: TGTGCCACACAACAGGGGGCGGGCACTGAAGCTTTCTTT

d_call: TRBD1
v_call: TRBV9
clone_size: NA
j_call: TRBJ2-3
cdr3_aa: CASSYGQGWGTDTQYF
cdr3_nt: TGTGCCAGCAGCTACGGACAGGGCTGGGGCACAGATACGCAGTATTTT

d_call: NA
v_call: TRBV3-1/TRBV3-2
clone_size: NA
j_call: TRBJ1-3
cdr3_aa: CASSQDRGTSLSGNTIYF
cdr3_nt: TGTGCCAGCAGCCAAGATCGGGGAACATCGCTCTCTGGAAACACCATATATTTT

d_call: TRBD1
v_call: TRBV3-1/TRBV3-2
clone_size: NA
j_call: TRBJ2-5
cdr3_aa: CASSQDSGGGETQYF
cdr3_nt: TGTGCCAGCAGCCAAGATTCAGGGGGCGGAGAGACCCAGTACTTC

d_call: TRBD1
v_call: TRBV6-5
clone_size: NA
j_call: TRBJ1-1
cdr3_aa: CASSPRTGNTEAFF
cdr3_nt: TGTGCCAGCAGCCCCCGGACAGGGAACACTGAAGCTTTCTTT

d_call: NA
v_call: TRBV4-1
clone_size: NA
j_call: TRBJ1-5
cdr3_aa: CASSQGPYSNQPQHF
cdr3_nt: TGCGCCAGCAGCCAAGGGCCATATAGCAATCAGCCCCAGCATTTT

d_call: NA
v_call: TRBV29-1
clone_size: NA
j_call: TRBJ1-2
cdr3_aa: CSVGPGDNYGYTF
cdr3_nt: TGCAGCGTTGGCCCAGGGGATAACTATGGCTACACCTTC

d_call: NA
v_call: TRBV28
clone_size: NA
j_call: TRBJ1-2
cdr3_aa: CASSFQGMYGYTF
cdr3_nt: TGTGCCAGCAGTTTCCAGGGGATGTATGGCTACACCTTC

d_call: NA
v_call: TRBV15
clone_size: once
j_call: TRBJ1-4
cdr3_aa: CATSRGRGQTNEKLFF
cdr3_nt: TGTGCCACCAGCAGAGGCAGGGGACAAACTAATGAAAAACTGTTTTTT

d_call: NA
v_call: TRBV3-1/TRBV3-2
clone_size: NA
j_call: TRBJ1-1
cdr3_aa: CASSLGGTNTEAFF
cdr3_nt: TGTGCCAGCAGCTTGGGGGGGACGAACACTGAAGCTTTCTTT